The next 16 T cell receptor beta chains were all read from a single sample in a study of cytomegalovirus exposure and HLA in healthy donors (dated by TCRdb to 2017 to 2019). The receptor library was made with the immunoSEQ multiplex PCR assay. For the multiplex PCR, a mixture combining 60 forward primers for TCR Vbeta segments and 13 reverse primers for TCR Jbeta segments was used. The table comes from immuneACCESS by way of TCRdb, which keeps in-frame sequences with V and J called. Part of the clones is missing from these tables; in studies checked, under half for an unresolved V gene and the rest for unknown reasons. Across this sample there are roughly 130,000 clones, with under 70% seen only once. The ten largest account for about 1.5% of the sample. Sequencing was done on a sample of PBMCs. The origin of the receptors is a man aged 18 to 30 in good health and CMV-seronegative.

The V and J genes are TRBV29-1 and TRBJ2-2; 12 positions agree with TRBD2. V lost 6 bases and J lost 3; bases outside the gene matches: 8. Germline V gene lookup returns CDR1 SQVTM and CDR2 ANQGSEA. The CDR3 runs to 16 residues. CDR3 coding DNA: TGCAGCGTGGGAACTAGCGGGGGGTCGTACACCGGGGAGCTGTTTTTT. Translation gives CSVGTSGGSYTGELFF.

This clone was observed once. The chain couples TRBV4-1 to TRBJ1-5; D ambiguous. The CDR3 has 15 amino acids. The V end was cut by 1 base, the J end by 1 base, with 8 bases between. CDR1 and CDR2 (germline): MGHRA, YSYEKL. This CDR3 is CASSQGWQSNQPQHF. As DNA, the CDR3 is TGCGCCAGCAGCCAAGGATGGCAGAGCAATCAGCCCCAGCATTTT.

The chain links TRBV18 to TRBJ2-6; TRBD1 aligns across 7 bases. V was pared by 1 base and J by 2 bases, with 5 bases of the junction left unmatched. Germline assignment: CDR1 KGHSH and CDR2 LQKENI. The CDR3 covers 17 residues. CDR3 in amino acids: CASSPLPGGAGANVLTF. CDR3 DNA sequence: TGTGCCAGCTCACCACTTCCAGGGGGAGCTGGGGCCAACGTCCTGACTTTC.

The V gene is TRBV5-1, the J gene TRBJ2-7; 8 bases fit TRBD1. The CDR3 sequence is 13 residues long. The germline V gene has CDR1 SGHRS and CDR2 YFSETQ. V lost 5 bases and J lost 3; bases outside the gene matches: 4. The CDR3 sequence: CASSWDRLYEQYF. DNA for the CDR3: TGCGCCAGCAGTTGGGACAGGCTCTACGAGCAGTACTTC.

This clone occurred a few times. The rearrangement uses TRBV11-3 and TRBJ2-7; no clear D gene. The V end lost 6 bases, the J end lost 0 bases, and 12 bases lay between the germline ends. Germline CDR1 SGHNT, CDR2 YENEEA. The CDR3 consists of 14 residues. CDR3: CASSPDSSSYEQYF. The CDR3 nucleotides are TGTGCCAGCAGTCCCGACTCTAGCTCCTACGAGCAGTACTTC.

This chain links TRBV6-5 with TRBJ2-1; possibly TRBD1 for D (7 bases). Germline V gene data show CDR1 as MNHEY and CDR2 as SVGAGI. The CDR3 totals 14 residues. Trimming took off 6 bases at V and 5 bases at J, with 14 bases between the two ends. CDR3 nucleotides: TGTGCCAGCAGATCCCAGGGGGGTAACAATGAGCAGTTCTTC. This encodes CASRSQGGNNEQFF.

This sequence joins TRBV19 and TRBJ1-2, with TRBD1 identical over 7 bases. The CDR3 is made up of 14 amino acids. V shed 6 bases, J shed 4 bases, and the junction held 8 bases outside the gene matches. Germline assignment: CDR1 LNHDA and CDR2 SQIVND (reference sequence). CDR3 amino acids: CASRVSGGSYGYTF. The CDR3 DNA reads TGTGCCAGTAGGGTGTCAGGGGGAAGCTATGGCTACACCTTC.

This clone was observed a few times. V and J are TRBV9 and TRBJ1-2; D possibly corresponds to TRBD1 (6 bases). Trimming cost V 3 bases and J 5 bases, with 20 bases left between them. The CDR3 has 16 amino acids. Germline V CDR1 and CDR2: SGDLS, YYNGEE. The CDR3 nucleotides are TGTGCCAGCAGCGGCCGGGACAACCGTTTGGGGTATGGCTACACCTTC. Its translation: CASSGRDNRLGYGYTF.

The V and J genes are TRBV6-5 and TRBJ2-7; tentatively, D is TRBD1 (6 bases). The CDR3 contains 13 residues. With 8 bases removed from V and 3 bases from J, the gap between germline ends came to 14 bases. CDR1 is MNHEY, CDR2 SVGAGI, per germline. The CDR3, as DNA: TGTGCCAGCGCTAACAGGGTCAGCTACGAGCAGTACTTC. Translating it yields CASANRVSYEQYF.

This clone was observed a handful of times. CDR3 residues: CASRNGGLDTGELFF. CDR3 coding DNA: TGCGCCAGCAGAAACGGGGGGCTAGACACCGGGGAGCTGTTTTTT. V is TRBV4-1 and J is TRBJ2-2; a weak D match, TRBD2 (7 bases). CDR1 and CDR2 (germline): MGHRA, YSYEKL. V lost 6 bases and J lost 3, with 14 bases in between. The CDR3 contains 15 residues.

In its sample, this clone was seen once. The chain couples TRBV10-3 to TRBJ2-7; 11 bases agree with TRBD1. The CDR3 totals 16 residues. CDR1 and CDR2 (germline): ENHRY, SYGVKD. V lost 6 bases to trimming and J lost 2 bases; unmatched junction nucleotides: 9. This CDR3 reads CAISPDSGQGAYEQYF. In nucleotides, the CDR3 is TGTGCCATCAGCCCCGACTCGGGACAGGGGGCCTACGAGCAGTACTTC.

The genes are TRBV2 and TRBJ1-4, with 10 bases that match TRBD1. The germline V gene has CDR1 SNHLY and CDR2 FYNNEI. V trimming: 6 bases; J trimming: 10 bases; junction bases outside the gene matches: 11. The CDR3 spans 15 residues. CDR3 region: CASRGTGTGEGKLFF. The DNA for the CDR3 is TGTGCCAGCAGGGGAACCGGGACAGGGGAGGGAAAACTGTTTTTT.

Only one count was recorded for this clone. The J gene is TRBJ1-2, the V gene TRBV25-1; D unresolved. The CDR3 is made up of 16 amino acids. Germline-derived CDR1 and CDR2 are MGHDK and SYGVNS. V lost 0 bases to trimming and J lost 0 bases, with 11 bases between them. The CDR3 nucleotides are TGTGCCAGCAGTGAATATCGGGATAAAGCTAACTATGGCTACACCTTC. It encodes CASSEYRDKANYGYTF.

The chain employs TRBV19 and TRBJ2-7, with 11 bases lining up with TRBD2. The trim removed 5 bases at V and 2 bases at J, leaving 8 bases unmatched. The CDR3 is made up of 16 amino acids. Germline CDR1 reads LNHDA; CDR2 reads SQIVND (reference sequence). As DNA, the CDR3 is TGTGCCAGTAGTCTGATTAGCGGGAGGGCCCCCTACGAGCAGTACTTC. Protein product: CASSLISGRAPYEQYF.

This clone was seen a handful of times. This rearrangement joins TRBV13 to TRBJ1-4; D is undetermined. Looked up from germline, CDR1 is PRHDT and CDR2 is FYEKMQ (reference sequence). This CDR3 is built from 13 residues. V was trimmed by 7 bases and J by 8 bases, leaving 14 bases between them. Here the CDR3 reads CASTQAPGEKLFF. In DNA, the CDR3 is TGTGCCAGCACTCAGGCCCCGGGGGAAAAACTGTTTTTT.

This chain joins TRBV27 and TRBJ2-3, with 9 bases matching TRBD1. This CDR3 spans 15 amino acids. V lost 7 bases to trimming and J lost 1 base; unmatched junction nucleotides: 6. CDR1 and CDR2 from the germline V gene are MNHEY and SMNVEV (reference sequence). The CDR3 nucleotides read TGTGCCAGCACTTCCTGGACAGGGGGCACAGATACGCAGTATTTT. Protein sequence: CASTSWTGGTDTQYF.